The present T cell receptor beta chain was sequenced within a study of shared clonotypes between healthy human individuals. Looking at the study overall: The people who gave samples were two women and three men aged 18 to 49. The study, taken as a whole, reports: Approximately 4.6% of naive CD4 clonotypes were shared across several donors. Against clonotypes common to all four donors, non-shared ones had lower generation probabilities. Generally, estimated richness proved larger in naive subsets than it did in memory subsets.

Repertoires were generated with immunoSEQ multiplex PCR, while TCRdb's copy carries only in-frame clones and drops some. The table includes about 2.2 million clones, 85% to 95% detected once. As to this clone: Its antigen remains unidentified.

Positive CCR7 selection of CD45RO-negative cells yielded the naive CD8 cells, and terminally differentiated effector memory CD45RA+ cells were excluded. After removal of 4 bases from V and 1 base from J, the junction contained 8 bases not matched to a gene. The germline V gene encodes CDR1 SEHNR and CDR2 FQNEAQ (reference sequence). The CDR3 sequence is 17 residues long. The clonotype was recovered from a man aged 18 to 29 in good health. Some clones in this sample may be carry-over from other donors' samples. The sequenced sample was naive CD8+ T cells from PBMCs. The chain carries TRBV7-9 and TRBJ2-2, with TRBD2 identical over 8 bases. The CDR3 loop is CASSSRVAGMNTGELFF. DNA of the CDR3: TGTGCCAGCAGCTCTCGGGTAGCGGGGATGAACACCGGGGAGCTGTTTTTT. Drawing the rest from reference TRBV7-9 and TRBJ2-2, the complete variable domain is DTGVSQNPRHKITKRGQNVTFRCDPISEHNRLYWYRQTLGQGPEFLTYFQNEAQLEKSRLLSDRFSAERPKGSFSTLEIQRTEQGDSAMYLCASSSRVAGMNTGELFFGEGSRLTVL.